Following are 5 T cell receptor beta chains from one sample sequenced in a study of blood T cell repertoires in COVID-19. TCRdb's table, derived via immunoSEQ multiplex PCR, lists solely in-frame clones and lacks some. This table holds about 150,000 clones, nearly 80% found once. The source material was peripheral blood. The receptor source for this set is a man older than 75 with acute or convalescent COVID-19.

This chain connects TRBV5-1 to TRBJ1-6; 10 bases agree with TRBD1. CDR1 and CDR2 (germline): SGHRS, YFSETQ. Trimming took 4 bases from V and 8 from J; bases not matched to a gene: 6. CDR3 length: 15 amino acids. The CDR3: CASSTTGTGDSPLHF. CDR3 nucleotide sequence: TGCGCCAGCAGCACAACCGGGACAGGGGATTCACCCCTCCACTTT. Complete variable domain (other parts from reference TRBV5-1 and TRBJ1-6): KAGVTQTPRYLIKTRGQQVTLSCSPISGHRSVSWYQQTPGQGLQFLFEYFSETQRNKGNFPGRFSGRQFSNSRSEMNVSTLELGDSALYLCASSTTGTGDSPLHFGNGTRLTVT.

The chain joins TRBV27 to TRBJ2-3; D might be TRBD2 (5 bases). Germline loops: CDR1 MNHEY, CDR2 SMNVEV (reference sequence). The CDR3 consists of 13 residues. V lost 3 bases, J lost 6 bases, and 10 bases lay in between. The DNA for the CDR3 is TGTGCCAGCAGTTTGGAGAGAGGGGATACGCAGTATTTT. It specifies CASSLERGDTQYF.

In DNA form, the CDR3 reads TGCGCCAGCAGCTTGGAGAGAGGAGGAAACACCATATATTTT. Translated, it gives CASSLERGGNTIYF. This chain uses TRBV5-1 with TRBJ1-3; no clear D gene. The CDR3 runs to 14 residues. The V end lost 0 bases, the J end lost 4 bases, and 8 bases lay between the germline ends. In germline, CDR1 is SGHRS, CDR2 YFSETQ.

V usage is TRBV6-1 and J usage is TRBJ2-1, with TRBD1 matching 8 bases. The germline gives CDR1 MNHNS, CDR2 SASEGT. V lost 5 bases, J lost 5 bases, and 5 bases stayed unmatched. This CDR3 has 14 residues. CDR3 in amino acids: CASSSRDRNNEQFF. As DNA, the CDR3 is TGTGCCAGCAGTTCTAGGGACAGGAACAATGAGCAGTTCTTC.

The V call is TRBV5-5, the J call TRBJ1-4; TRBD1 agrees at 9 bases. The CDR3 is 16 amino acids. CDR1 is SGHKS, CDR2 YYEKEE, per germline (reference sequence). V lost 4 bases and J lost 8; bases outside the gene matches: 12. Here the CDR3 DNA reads TGTGCCAGCAGCGGGGGACAGGGCCCCGCTAGCGAAAAACTGTTTTTT. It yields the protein CASSGGQGPASEKLFF.